This TCR beta chain was sequenced in a study of blood T cells in healthy people across ages. Germline CDR1 and CDR2: LGHNA and YSLEER. The germline V and J ends were trimmed by 0 bases and 0 bases, with 6 bases remaining between them. The CDR3 has 16 residues. Sample-barcoded 5' priming and a J-beta primer mix drove a second PCR of about 6 to 11 cycles. TCRdb reprocessed the 5' RACE reads via MiXCR and lists one record per CDR3 protein. This sample has over a million distinct CDR3 sequences, with 42% found just once. Per sample, at least 5 micrograms of total RNA were extracted. The receptor comes from a woman between 18 and 29 years old in good health. This rearrangement joins TRBV4-3 to TRBJ2-6; either TRBD1 or TRBD2 may fit D (5 bases each). Sequencing was carried out using blood. CDR3 in DNA: TGCGCCAGCAGCCAAGATGGGACCTCTGGGGCCAACGTCCTGACTTTC. The encoded protein is CASSQDGTSGANVLTF.